The rows below give T cell receptor beta chains drawn from one sample of a study of CD8+CD57+ T cells in acquired aplastic anemia. In TCRdb, the reads were re-called with MiXCR into one record per CDR3 protein. The data contain approximately 170,000 distinct CDR3 sequences, more than 45% of them singletons. The source material was sorted CD4+, CD8+, or CD8+CD57+ T cells (not recorded which) from PBMCs. The receptors stem from a human donor with aplastic anemia. Each CDR3 is given with its conserved first and last residue. Fields, in order: D gene, clone size, V gene, J gene, CDR3 DNA, CDR3 protein. The D gene is left open where the match is weak. Clone size, where shown, is once, few, many, or a class for clones that have expanded.

NA	NA	TRBV24-1	TRBJ2-7	TGTGCCACCAGTGATTCGACCAGGGGCGAGCAGTACTTC	CATSDSTRGEQYF
NA	NA	TRBV19	TRBJ1-2	TGTGCCAGTAACACAGGGCCTGGCTACACCTTC	CASNTGPGYTF
TRBD1	NA	TRBV9	TRBJ2-7	TGTGCCAGCAACGCGACAGGGAACGAGCAGTACTTC	CASNATGNEQYF
TRBD1	many	TRBV13	TRBJ2-5	TGTGCCAGCAGCGCCCACGGGACAGGGGAAGAGACCCAGTACTTC	CASSAHGTGEETQYF
TRBD1	many	TRBV29-1	TRBJ1-2	TGCAGCGTTGACCCCGGGACAGCCTATGGCTACACCTTC	CSVDPGTAYGYTF
TRBD1	once	TRBV5-1	TRBJ2-5	TGCGCCAGCAGCTGGACAGGGGGGGGAGAGACCCAGTACTTC	CASSWTGGGETQYF
TRBD2	NA	TRBV15	TRBJ2-5	TGTGCCACCAGCGGCACTAGCGGGGGGGCATCACAAGAGACCCAGTACTTC	CATSGTSGGASQETQYF
NA	few	TRBV5-1	TRBJ1-6	TGCGCCAGCAGCTTTTCAGGGCCCAATAATTCACCCCTCCACTTT	CASSFSGPNNSPLHF
NA	NA	TRBV20-1	TRBJ1-1	TGCAGTGCTTCGGAGAGGGAGGCTTTCTTT	CSASEREAFF
NA	NA	TRBV9	TRBJ1-1	TGTGCCAGCAGCTACGAGATTGGGGGCGGACACACTGAAGCTTTCTTT	CASSYEIGGGHTEAFF
TRBD1	many	TRBV7-2	TRBJ1-1	TGTGCCAGCAGGTCAGGGGGGTCCACTGAAGCTTTCTTT	CASRSGGSTEAFF
NA	many	TRBV6-1	TRBJ2-7	TGTGCCAGCAGACAAAGGGGTTCAAGCTACGAGCAGTACTTC	CASRQRGSSYEQYF
NA	many	TRBV19	TRBJ2-1	TGTGCCAGTAGTGTTGAGGGTCAGTCTAACAATGAGCAGTTCTTC	CASSVEGQSNNEQFF
TRBD1	NA	TRBV15	TRBJ2-5	TGTGCCACCAGCAACCGGGACAGGGGGGTAGAGACCCAGTACTTC	CATSNRDRGVETQYF
NA	many	TRBV20-1	TRBJ2-7	TGCAGTGCTAGAGGGTCGCGGTCCTACGAGCAGTACTTC	CSARGSRSYEQYF
TRBD2	many	TRBV20-1	TRBJ2-1	TGCAGTGCTAGGCTCACCGGGAGGGCCGTCAATGAGCAGTTCTTC	CSARLTGRAVNEQFF
NA	once	TRBV6-5	TRBJ1-2	TGTGCCAGCAGTTACTCAAGGAGTAGGGATGGCTACACCTTC	CASSYSRSRDGYTF
NA	NA	TRBV10-3	TRBJ1-2	TGTGCCATCCAATCTGCAGTGCCGGGGCAACATTGCTACACCTTC	CAIQSAVPGQHCYTF
NA	few	TRBV30	TRBJ2-6	TGTGCCTGGGGCAGGGCGAGAGGGGCCAACGTCCTGACTTTC	CAWGRARGANVLTF
TRBD1	NA	TRBV4-2	TRBJ2-7	TGTGCCAGCAGCCAAGCCGAGGGACAGGGCGGGGACGAGCAGTACTTC	CASSQAEGQGGDEQYF
NA	NA	TRBV6-1	TRBJ1-4	TGTGCCAGCAGTGAACTGTGGGGCTTTGAAAAACTGTTTTTT	CASSELWGFEKLFF
TRBD1	NA	TRBV5-4	TRBJ2-4	TGTGCCAGCAGCCAAAGGGACAGGGCCCTAGGGAACATTCAGTACTTC	CASSQRDRALGNIQYF
NA	few	TRBV12-3/TRBV12-4	TRBJ2-1	TGTGCCAGCAGGAGAGTGGGGAATGAGCGGTTCTTC	CASRRVGNERFF
TRBD2	NA	TRBV20-1	TRBJ2-1	TGCAGTGCTAGAACTAGCGGGGGGGACAATGAGCAGTTCTTC	CSARTSGGDNEQFF
NA	many	TRBV20-1	TRBJ1-1	TGCAGTGCTAGAGGCTATACTGGGGGCAGCCTGAACACTGAAGCTTTCTTT	CSARGYTGGSLNTEAFF
NA	many	TRBV30	TRBJ1-5	TGTGCCTGGAGTTTACCAGGGCCCGGTCAGCCCCAGCATTTT	CAWSLPGPGQPQHF
TRBD2	many	TRBV7-2	TRBJ2-7	TGTGCCAGCAGCTTAAGCGGGGGGGGAAGCTCCTACGAGCAGTACTTC	CASSLSGGGSSYEQYF
NA	NA	TRBV25-1	TRBJ1-1	TGTGCCAGCAGTGATTCTTTCAGGGGTGAAGCTTTCTTT	CASSDSFRGEAFF
NA	many	TRBV20-1	TRBJ1-5	TGCAGTGCTAGGTACAGGGATCAGCCCCAGCATTTT	CSARYRDQPQHF
NA	many	TRBV6-1	TRBJ2-5	TGTGCCAGCAGCGAAGACACGACGGAGTGGGAGACCCAGTACTTC	CASSEDTTEWETQYF
TRBD1	NA	TRBV12-3/TRBV12-4	TRBJ2-7	TGTGCCAGCAGGGGACAGGGGGGCGGCTACGAGCAGTACTTC	CASRGQGGGYEQYF
TRBD1	NA	TRBV2	TRBJ1-2	TGTGCCATCGACCGGGACAGGGGGCCCACCTTC	CAIDRDRGPTF
NA	once	TRBV2	TRBJ2-7	TGTGCCAGCACCGGGGGACTGGCGACATACGAGCAGTACTTC	CASTGGLATYEQYF
TRBD1	NA	TRBV20-1	TRBJ1-2	TGCAGTGCCAGAGTACAGGGGGACTATGGCTACACCTTC	CSARVQGDYGYTF
TRBD1	NA	TRBV18	TRBJ1-4	TGTGCCAGCTCACCAGACAGGGATACGGATAAACTGTTTTTT	CASSPDRDTDKLFF
TRBD2	few	TRBV4-1	TRBJ2-1	TGCGCCAGCAGCCCCCTCTCGACTAGCGGGAGTCGTGAGCAGCTCTTC	CASSPLSTSGSREQLF
TRBD1	NA	TRBV29-1	TRBJ1-2	TGCAGCGTGGAACAGGGGGCTAACTATGGCTACACCTTC	CSVEQGANYGYTF
NA	many	TRBV20-1	TRBJ1-2	TGCAGTGCTTCCCCCGACCGGGAGATCGACTATGGCTACACCTTC	CSASPDREIDYGYTF
NA	few	TRBV2	TRBJ1-4	TGTGCCAGCAGTGAAAATTGGGGGGGTGAAAAACTGTTTTTT	CASSENWGGEKLFF
NA	many	TRBV7-2	TRBJ1-4	TGTGCCAGCAGCTTAGAGTACAGTAATGAAAAACTGTTTTTT	CASSLEYSNEKLFF
NA	NA	TRBV5-1	TRBJ2-7	TGCGCCAGCAGCTTGAGGACCCTCTCCTACGAGCAGTACTTC	CASSLRTLSYEQYF
NA	NA	TRBV24-1	TRBJ1-2	TGTGCCGTCCGGGACGGATCCTATGGCTACACCTTC	CAVRDGSYGYTF
TRBD1	NA	TRBV12-3/TRBV12-4	TRBJ1-1	TGTGCCAGTAGTATACAGGGGCACACTGAAGCTTGCTTT	CASSIQGHTEACF
NA	NA	TRBV20-1	TRBJ1-6	TGCAGTGCACAAGGGCCTAATTCACCCCTCCACTTT	CSAQGPNSPLHF
TRBD1	few	TRBV10-1	TRBJ2-5	TGCGCCAGCAGTGAGAGGGGGACAGGCGGCCAGGGAGGGACCCAGTACTTC	CASSERGTGGQGGTQYF
TRBD1	many	TRBV7-3	TRBJ2-2	TGTGCCAGCAGCCCGCGACAGGGTGCCGGGGAGCTGTTTTTT	CASSPRQGAGELFF
TRBD1	NA	TRBV2	TRBJ2-1	TGTGCCAGCAGGACCGGGACAGGAGCCAATGAGCAGTTCTTC	CASRTGTGANEQFF
TRBD2	NA	TRBV5-1	TRBJ2-5	TGCGCCAGCAGCTTGGAAGTATCTAGCGGGGGAAAGACCCAGTACTTC	CASSLEVSSGGKTQYF
NA	many	TRBV18	TRBJ2-5	TGTGCCAGCTCCCCCGGGATTCAAGAGACCCAGTACTTC	CASSPGIQETQYF
NA	many	TRBV15	TRBJ1-5	TGTGCCACCAGCAGAGGGACACTCAATCAGCCCCAGCATTTT	CATSRGTLNQPQHF
NA	medium-sized	TRBV24-1	TRBJ1-4	TGTGCCACCAGTTCGACAGGTGAAAAACTGTTTTTT	CATSSTGEKLFF
TRBD1	many	TRBV6-1	TRBJ2-1	TGTGCCAGCAGTGCTACAGGGGGCTCGGAGCAGTTCTTC	CASSATGGSEQFF